Listed below are T cell receptor beta chains from one sample, sequenced in a study of blood T cell repertoires in COVID-19. Profiling relied on immunoSEQ multiplex PCR, and the TCRdb table lists in-frame clones only, not all of them. The sample lists a few hundred thousand clones; roughly 90% were seen once. Material for sequencing was PBMCs or T cells enriched from blood (not recorded which). The receptors were sampled from a woman aged 25 to 39 who had recovered from COVID-19. The CDR3 runs from the conserved cysteine through the conserved F or W. The order of the fields is D gene, V gene, clone size, J gene, CDR3 protein, CDR3 DNA. The D gene is left open where the match is weak. Rows give clone size only sometimes, using once, few, many, or a class for an expanded clone.

D gene: TRBD2
V gene: TRBV9
clone size: .
J gene: TRBJ2-1
CDR3 protein: CASSSLAGGQAEQFF
CDR3 DNA: TGTGCCAGCAGCTCGCTAGCGGGGGGGCAGGCTGAGCAGTTCTTC

D gene: .
V gene: TRBV20-1
clone size: .
J gene: TRBJ1-2
CDR3 protein: CSASAGWYYGYTF
CDR3 DNA: TGCAGTGCTAGTGCAGGGTGGTATTATGGCTACACCTTC

D gene: .
V gene: TRBV6-2/TRBV6-3
clone size: .
J gene: TRBJ1-6
CDR3 protein: CASSTVTDASPLHF
CDR3 DNA: TGTGCCAGCAGTACCGTCACAGATGCTTCACCCCTCCACTTT

D gene: .
V gene: TRBV25-1
clone size: .
J gene: TRBJ1-5
CDR3 protein: CASSPGGANQPQHF
CDR3 DNA: TGTGCCAGCAGCCCCGGGGGGGCCAATCAGCCCCAGCATTTT

D gene: .
V gene: TRBV4-3
clone size: .
J gene: TRBJ1-1
CDR3 protein: CASSQVYGQRAFF
CDR3 DNA: TGCGCCAGCAGCCAAGTATACGGACAAAGAGCTTTCTTT

D gene: .
V gene: TRBV2
clone size: .
J gene: TRBJ2-7
CDR3 protein: CASGGRGSRYEQYF
CDR3 DNA: TGTGCCAGTGGGGGGAGGGGGTCTCGGTACGAGCAGTACTTC

D gene: .
V gene: TRBV29-1
clone size: .
J gene: TRBJ1-2
CDR3 protein: CSVDSLTGNYGYTF
CDR3 DNA: TGCAGCGTAGATTCTCTTACAGGGAATTATGGCTACACCTTC

D gene: .
V gene: TRBV14
clone size: .
J gene: TRBJ1-1
CDR3 protein: CASSQDHGKAFF
CDR3 DNA: TGTGCCAGCAGCCAAGATCACGGGAAAGCTTTCTTT

D gene: .
V gene: TRBV5-4
clone size: .
J gene: TRBJ1-2
CDR3 protein: CASSYRAPNYGYTF
CDR3 DNA: TGTGCCAGCAGCTACAGGGCACCTAACTATGGCTACACCTTC

D gene: .
V gene: TRBV4-1
clone size: .
J gene: TRBJ1-2
CDR3 protein: CASSQDLNYGYTF
CDR3 DNA: TGCGCCAGCAGCCAAGACCTAAACTATGGCTACACCTTC

D gene: TRBD1
V gene: TRBV5-1
clone size: .
J gene: TRBJ1-1
CDR3 protein: CASSLGGGSTAFF
CDR3 DNA: TGCGCCAGCAGCTTGGGAGGGGGCAGTACGGCTTTCTTT

D gene: TRBD2
V gene: TRBV18
clone size: .
J gene: TRBJ2-1
CDR3 protein: CASSRTSNNEQFF
CDR3 DNA: TGTGCCAGCTCACGGACTAGTAACAATGAGCAGTTCTTC

D gene: TRBD1
V gene: TRBV7-9
clone size: once
J gene: TRBJ2-7
CDR3 protein: CASRSPGTGPEQYF
CDR3 DNA: TGTGCCAGCAGGAGTCCCGGGACAGGGCCCGAGCAGTACTTC